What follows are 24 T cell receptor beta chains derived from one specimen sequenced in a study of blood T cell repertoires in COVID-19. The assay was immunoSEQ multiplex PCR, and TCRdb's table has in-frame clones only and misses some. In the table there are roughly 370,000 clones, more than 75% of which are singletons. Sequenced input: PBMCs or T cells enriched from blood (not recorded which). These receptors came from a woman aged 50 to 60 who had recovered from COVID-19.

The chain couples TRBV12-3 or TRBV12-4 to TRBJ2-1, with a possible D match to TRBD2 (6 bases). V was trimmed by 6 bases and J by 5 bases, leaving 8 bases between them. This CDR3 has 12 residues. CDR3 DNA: TGTGCCAGCAGCCGGACTAACAATGAGCAGTTCTTC. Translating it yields CASSRTNNEQFF.

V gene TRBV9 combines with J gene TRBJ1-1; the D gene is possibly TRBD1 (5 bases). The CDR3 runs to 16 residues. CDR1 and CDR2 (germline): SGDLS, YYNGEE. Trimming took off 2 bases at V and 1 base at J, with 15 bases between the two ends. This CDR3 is CASSVGGRVRNTEAFF. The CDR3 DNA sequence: TGTGCCAGCAGCGTCGGCGGCAGGGTGAGGAACACTGAAGCTTTCTTT.

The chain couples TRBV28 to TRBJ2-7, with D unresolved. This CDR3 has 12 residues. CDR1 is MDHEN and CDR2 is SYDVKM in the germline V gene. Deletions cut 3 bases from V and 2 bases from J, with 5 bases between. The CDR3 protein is CASSFGPYEQYF. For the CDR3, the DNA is TGTGCCAGCAGTTTTGGGCCCTACGAGCAGTACTTC.

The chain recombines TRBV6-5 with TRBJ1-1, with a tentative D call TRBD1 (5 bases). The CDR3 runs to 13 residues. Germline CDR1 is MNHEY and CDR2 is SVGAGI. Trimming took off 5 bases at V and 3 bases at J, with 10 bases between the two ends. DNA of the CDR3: TGTGCCAGCAGTCCAGACAGAGACACTGAAGCTTTCTTT. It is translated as CASSPDRDTEAFF.

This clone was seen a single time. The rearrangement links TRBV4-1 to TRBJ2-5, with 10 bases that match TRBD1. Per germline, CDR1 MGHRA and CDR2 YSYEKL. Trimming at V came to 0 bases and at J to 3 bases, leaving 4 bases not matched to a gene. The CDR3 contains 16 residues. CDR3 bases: TGCGCCAGCAGCCAAGAAACCGGGACAGGGGAAGAGACCCAGTACTTC. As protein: CASSQETGTGEETQYF.

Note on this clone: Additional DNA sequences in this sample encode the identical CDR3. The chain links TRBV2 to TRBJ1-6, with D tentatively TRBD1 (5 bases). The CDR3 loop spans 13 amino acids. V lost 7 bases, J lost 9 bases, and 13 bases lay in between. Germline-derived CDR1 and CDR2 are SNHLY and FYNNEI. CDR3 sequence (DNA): TGTGCCAGCAATGGGCAGGGAGGTTCACCCCTCCACTTT. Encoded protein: CASNGQGGSPLHF.

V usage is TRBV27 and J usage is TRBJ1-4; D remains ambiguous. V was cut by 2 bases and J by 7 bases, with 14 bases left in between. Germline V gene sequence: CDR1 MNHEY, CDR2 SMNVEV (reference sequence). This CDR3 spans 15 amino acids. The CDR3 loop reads CASSLKSFRGEKLFF. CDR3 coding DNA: TGTGCCAGCAGTTTAAAGAGTTTCCGTGGTGAAAAACTGTTTTTT.

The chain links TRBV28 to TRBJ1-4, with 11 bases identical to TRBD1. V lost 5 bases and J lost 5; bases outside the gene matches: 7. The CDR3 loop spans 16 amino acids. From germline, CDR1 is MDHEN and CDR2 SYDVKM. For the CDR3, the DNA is TGTGCCAGCAGTACCCGGGACAGGGGGTTAAATGAAAAACTGTTTTTT. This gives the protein CASSTRDRGLNEKLFF.

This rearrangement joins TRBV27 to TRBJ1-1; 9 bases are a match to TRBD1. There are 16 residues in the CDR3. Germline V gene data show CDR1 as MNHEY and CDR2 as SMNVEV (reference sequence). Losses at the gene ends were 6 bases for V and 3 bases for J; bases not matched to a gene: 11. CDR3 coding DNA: TGTGCCAGCAGAACCGGACAGGGGTTGAGGGACACTGAAGCTTTCTTT. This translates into CASRTGQGLRDTEAFF.

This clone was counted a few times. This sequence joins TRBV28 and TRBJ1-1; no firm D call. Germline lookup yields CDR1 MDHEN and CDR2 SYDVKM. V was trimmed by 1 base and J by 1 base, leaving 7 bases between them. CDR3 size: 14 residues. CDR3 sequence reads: CASSLLNGNTEAFF. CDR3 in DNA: TGTGCCAGCAGTTTATTGAACGGGAACACTGAAGCTTTCTTT.

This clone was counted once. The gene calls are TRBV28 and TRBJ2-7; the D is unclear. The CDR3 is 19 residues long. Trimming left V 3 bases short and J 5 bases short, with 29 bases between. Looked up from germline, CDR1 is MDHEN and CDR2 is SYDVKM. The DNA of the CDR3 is TGTGCCAGCAGTTTTCTATTTTCGGCGGAACCCCTTCGTCCCCACGAGCAGTACTTC. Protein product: CASSFLFSAEPLRPHEQYF.

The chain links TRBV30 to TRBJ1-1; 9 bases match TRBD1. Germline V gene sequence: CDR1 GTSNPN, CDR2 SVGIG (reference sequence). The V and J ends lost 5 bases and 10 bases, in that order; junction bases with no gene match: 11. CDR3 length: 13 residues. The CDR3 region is CAWGTGPSLGAFF. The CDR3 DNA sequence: TGTGCCTGGGGGACAGGGCCGTCCCTAGGAGCTTTCTTT.

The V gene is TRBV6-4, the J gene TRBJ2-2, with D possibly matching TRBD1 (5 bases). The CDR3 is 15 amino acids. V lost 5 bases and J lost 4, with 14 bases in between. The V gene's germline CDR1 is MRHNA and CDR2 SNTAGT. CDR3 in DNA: TGTGCCAGCAGTTTAGACAGTGGTGGCACCGGGGAGCTGTTTTTT. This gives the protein CASSLDSGGTGELFF.

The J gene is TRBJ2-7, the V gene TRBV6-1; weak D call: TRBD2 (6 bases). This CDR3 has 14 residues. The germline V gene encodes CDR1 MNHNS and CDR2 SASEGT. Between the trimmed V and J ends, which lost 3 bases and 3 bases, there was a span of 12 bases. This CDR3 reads CASSELAGFYEQYF. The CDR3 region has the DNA TGTGCCAGCAGTGAGCTGGCGGGGTTCTACGAGCAGTACTTC.

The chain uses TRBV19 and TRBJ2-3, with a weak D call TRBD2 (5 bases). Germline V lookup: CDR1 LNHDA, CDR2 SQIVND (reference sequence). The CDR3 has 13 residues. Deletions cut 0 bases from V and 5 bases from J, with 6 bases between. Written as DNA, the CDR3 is TGTGCCAGTAGTATAGAGGGAGTAGATACGCAGTATTTT. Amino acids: CASSIEGVDTQYF.

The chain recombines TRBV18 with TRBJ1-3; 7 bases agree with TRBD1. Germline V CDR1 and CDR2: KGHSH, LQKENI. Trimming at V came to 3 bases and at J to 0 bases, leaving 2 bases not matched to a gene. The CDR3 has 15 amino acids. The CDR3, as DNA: TGTGCCAGCTCACCTCGGGACAGCTCTGGAAACACCATATATTTT. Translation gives CASSPRDSSGNTIYF.

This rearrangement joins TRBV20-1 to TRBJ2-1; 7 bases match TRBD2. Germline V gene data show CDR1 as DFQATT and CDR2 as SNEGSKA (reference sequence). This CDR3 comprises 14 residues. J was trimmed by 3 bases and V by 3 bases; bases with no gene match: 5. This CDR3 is CSASDGLVYNEQFF. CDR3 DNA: TGCAGTGCTAGTGACGGACTAGTCTACAATGAGCAGTTCTTC.

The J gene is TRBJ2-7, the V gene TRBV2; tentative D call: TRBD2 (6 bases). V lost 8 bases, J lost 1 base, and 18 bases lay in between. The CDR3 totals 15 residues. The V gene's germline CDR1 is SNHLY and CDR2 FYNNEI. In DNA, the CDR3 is TGTGCCAGCCATAAGTCGGGGGTACAATCCTACGAGCAGTACTTC. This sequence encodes CASHKSGVQSYEQYF. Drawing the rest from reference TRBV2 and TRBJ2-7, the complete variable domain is EPEVTQTPSHQVTQMGQEVILRCVPISNHLYFYWYRQILGQKVEFLVSFYNNEISEKSEIFDDQFSVERPDGSNFTLKIRSTKLEDSAMYFCASHKSGVQSYEQYFGPGTRLTVT.

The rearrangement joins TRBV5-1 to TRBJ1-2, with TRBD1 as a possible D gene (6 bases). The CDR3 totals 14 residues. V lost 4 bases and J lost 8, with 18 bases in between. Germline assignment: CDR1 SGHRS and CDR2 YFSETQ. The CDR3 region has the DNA TGCGCCAGCAGCCCTGAAGCAGGGGCTATAGGCTACACCTTC. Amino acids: CASSPEAGAIGYTF.

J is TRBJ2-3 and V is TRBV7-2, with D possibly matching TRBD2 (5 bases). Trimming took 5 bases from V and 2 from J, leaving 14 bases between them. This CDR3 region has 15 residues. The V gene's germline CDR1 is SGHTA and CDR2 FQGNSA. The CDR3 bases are TGTGCCAGCAGCACCCCAGCGGTTTACACAGATACGCAGTATTTT. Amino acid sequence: CASSTPAVYTDTQYF.

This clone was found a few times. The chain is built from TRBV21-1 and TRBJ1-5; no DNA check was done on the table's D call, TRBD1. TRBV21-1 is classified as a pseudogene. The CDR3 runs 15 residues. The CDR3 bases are TGTGCCAGCAGCCGAAGGGACAGACCTGATCAGCCCCAGCATTTT. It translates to CASSRRDRPDQPQHF.

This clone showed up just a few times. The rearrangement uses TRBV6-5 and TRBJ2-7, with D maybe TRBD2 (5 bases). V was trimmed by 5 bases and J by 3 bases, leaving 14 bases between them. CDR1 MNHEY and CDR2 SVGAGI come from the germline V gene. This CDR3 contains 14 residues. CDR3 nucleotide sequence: TGTGCCAGCAGTCCTCACGGGGATAACTACGAGCAGTACTTC. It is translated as CASSPHGDNYEQYF.

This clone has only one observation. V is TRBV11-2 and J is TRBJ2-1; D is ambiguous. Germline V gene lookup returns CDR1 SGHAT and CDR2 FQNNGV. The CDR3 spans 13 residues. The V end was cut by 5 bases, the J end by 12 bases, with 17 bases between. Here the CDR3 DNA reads TGTGCCAGCAGCCCCCGGCGGCAGTCGGCGCAGTTCTTC. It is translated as CASSPRRQSAQFF.

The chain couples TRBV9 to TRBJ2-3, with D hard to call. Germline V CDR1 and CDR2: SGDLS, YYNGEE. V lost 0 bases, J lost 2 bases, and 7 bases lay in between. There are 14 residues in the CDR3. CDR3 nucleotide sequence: TGTGCCAGCAGCGTAGTTACAGACACAGATACGCAGTATTTT. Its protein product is CASSVVTDTDTQYF.